This T cell receptor beta chain comes out of a study of blood T cell repertoires in COVID-19. Study summary: Spain, Italy and the United States supplied samples that represented acute and convalescent COVID-19. Sources were T cells, B-cell-depleted T cells, or PBMCs; the material itself was cDNA or gDNA.

This clone was counted a few times. The table came from immunoSEQ multiplex PCR; TCRdb's copy has only in-frame clones and leaves some out. Of around 700,000 clones listed, 70% to 90% are singletons. This TCR derives from a woman between 18 and 30 years old with acute or convalescent COVID-19. What was sequenced was peripheral blood.

The CDR3 is CATSDSDRGDTEAFF. The CDR3 DNA reads as TGTGCCACCAGTGATTCGGACAGGGGAGATACTGAAGCTTTCTTT. The chain combines TRBV24-1 with TRBJ1-1; 9 positions match TRBD1. V shed 2 bases, J shed 5 bases, and the junction held 5 bases outside the gene matches. This CDR3 comprises 15 residues. CDR1 is KGHDR and CDR2 is SFDVKD in the germline V gene.